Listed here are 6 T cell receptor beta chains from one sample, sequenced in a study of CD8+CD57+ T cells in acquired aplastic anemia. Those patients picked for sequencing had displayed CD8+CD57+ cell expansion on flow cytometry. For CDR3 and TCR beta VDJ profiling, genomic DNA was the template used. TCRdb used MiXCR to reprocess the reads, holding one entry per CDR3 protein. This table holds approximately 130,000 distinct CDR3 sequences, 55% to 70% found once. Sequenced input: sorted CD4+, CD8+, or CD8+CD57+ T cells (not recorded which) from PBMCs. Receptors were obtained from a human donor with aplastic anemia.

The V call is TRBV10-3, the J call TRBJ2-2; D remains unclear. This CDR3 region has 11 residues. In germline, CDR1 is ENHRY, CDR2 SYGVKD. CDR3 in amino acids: CAAANTGELFF. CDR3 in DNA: TGTGCGGCCGCAAACACCGGGGAGCTGTTTTTT.

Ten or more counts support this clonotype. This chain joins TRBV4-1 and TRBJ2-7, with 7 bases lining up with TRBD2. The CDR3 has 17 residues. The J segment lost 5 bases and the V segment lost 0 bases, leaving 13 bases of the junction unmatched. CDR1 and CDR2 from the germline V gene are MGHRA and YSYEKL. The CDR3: CASSQERWGRAGDEQYF. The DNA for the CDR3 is TGCGCCAGCAGCCAAGAGAGGTGGGGGAGGGCCGGGGACGAGCAGTACTTC.

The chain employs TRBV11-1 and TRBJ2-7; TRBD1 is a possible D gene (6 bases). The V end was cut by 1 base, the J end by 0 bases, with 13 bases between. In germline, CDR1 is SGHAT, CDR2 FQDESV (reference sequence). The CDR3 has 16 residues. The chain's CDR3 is CASSLESRGPSYEQYF. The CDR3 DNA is TGTGCCAGCAGCTTAGAATCCAGGGGACCCTCCTACGAGCAGTACTTC.

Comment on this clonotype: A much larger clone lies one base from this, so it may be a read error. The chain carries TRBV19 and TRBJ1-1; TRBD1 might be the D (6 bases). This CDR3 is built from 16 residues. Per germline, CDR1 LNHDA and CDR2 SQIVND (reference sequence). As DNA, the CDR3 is TGTGCCAGTAGTATAGTAGGGGGGGGCCGGGGCACTGACGCTTTCTTT. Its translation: CASSIVGGGRGTDAFF. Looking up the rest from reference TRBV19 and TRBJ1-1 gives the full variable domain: DGGITQSPKYLFRKEGQNVTLSCEQNLNHDAMYWYRQDPGQGLRLIYYSQIVNDFQKGDIAEGYSVSREKKESFPLTVTSAQKNPTAFYLCASSIVGGGRGTDAFFGQGTRLTVV.

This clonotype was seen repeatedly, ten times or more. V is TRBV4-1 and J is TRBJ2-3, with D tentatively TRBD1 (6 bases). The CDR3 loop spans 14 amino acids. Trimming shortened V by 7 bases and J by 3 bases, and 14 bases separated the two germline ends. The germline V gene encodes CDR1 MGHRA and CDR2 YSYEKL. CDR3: CASNDRRKTDTQYF. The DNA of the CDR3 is TGCGCCAGCAACGACAGGAGGAAGACAGATACGCAGTATTTT.

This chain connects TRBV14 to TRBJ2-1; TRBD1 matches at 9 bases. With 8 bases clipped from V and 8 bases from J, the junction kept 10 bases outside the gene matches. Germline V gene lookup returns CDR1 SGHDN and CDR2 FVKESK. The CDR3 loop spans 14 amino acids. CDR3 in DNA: TGTGCCAGCGGACCGGGACAGGGTGGGCATGAGCAGTTCTTC. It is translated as CASGPGQGGHEQFF.